This T cell receptor beta chain originates from a study of CD8+ T cells in alopecia areata. The study, taken as a whole, reports: Sequences from scalp samples also cover resident alphabeta T cells of normal skin. Lesional tissue from the scalp (especially in alopecia totalis/universalis) showed higher clonality than normal scalp.

The CDR3 contains 14 residues. The V end was cut by 4 bases, the J end by 7 bases, with 12 bases between. Germline assignment: CDR1 SGHDT and CDR2 YYEEEE. cDNA reverse transcribed from extracted RNA served as the sequencing template. Method: immunoSEQ multiplex PCR; TCRdb's copy keeps in-frame clones and lacks some. The sample lists 65,000 to 95,000 clones, about 53% occurring once. This clone was observed a handful of times. Antigen specificity is unknown. The sequenced sample was NKG2D-high CD8+ T cells sorted from blood. The clonotype was recovered from a human donor with alopecia areata. V and J are TRBV5-6 and TRBJ1-6, with D maybe TRBD1 (6 bases). The CDR3: CASSRSGANSPLHF. The CDR3 nucleotides are TGTGCCAGCAGCCGGTCAGGGGCCAATTCACCCCTCCACTTT.